This T cell receptor (beta chain) was recorded in a study of cytomegalovirus exposure and HLA in healthy donors. Study observations and caveats: Sequencing likely produced, as an artifact, a cluster of highly shared sequence variants. It was reported that TCR beta sequences correctly inferred the HLA-A and HLA-B alleles for most subjects. Cytomegalovirus status, reportedly, was diagnosed with high specificity and sensitivity by the classifier.

PCR employed 60 Vbeta and 13 Jbeta primers. Assay: immunoSEQ multiplex PCR; the TCRdb copy retains only in-frame clones and omits some. Among about 160,000 clones listed, around four fifths were seen once. About this clone itself: The antigen remains undetermined.

Material for sequencing was PBMCs. The clonotype originates from a man between 18 and 29 years old in good health and CMV-seropositive.

CDR3 amino acids: CASSTVNRATGEAFF. In DNA, the CDR3 is TGTGCCAGCTCAACAGTTAACAGGGCGACAGGTGAAGCTTTCTTT. V usage is TRBV18 and J usage is TRBJ1-1; a possible D gene is TRBD1 (6 bases). Trimming took 5 bases from V and 7 from J, leaving 20 bases between them. CDR1 and CDR2 (germline): KGHSH, LQKENI. The CDR3 spans 15 residues.